In its sample, the clone carrying this T cell receptor beta chain was seen a few times. The sample belongs to a study of identical twins. TCRdb reanalysed the 5' RACE reads using MiXCR and keeps one entry per CDR3 protein. The sample holds 1.5 million to 2 million distinct CDR3 sequences, about 30% seen once. This CDR3 comprises 16 residues. With V trimmed by 0 bases and J by 8 bases, 11 bases remained unmatched. Germline V lookup: CDR1 SGHTA, CDR2 FQGNSA. The J gene is TRBJ2-3, the V gene TRBV7-2, with TRBD2 matching over 7 bases. Sample: cord blood. The sequence was obtained from a newborn girl in good health. The CDR3 loop reads CASSLALLLAESTQYF. The CDR3 DNA reads TGTGCCAGCAGCTTAGCGCTTTTGCTAGCGGAAAGTACGCAGTATTTT.